Detailed here is one T cell receptor (beta chain). What it recognizes is unknown. Time point: baseline pretreatment blood. Treatment specified: 15 Gy SBRT to primary tumor, nephrectomy 4 weeks later. These data come from a study of radiation and T cells in renal cell carcinoma. Study-wide findings and caveats: From baseline, blood top tumor clonotypes peaked at 2 weeks post-radiation.

The table came from immunoSEQ multiplex PCR; TCRdb's copy has only in-frame clones and leaves some out. The sample consists of about 95,000 clones, around 88% of them appearing once. The germline gives CDR1 SGHRS, CDR2 YFSETQ. J was trimmed by 1 base and V by 2 bases; bases with no gene match: 4. The length of the CDR3 is 16 residues. This receptor was taken from a man in his fifties or sixties with renal cell carcinoma. This chain joins TRBV5-1 and TRBJ2-1, with 9 positions matching TRBD2. The material was blood, obtained from a patient whose treatment included radiotherapy and nephrectomy. CDR3 sequence: CASSFAAGGSYNEQFF. In DNA form, the CDR3 reads TGCGCCAGCAGCTTTGCCGCGGGGGGGTCCTACAATGAGCAGTTCTTC.